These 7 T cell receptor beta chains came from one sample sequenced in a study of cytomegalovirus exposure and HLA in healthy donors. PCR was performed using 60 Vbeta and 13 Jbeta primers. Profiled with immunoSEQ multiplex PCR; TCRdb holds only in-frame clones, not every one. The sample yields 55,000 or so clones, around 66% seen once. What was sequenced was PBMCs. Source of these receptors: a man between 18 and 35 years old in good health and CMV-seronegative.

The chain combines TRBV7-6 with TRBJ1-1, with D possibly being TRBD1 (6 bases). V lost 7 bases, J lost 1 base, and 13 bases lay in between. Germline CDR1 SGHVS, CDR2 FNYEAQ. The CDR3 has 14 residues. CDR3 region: CASTSGTPNTEAFF. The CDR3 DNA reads TGTGCCAGCACTTCCGGGACACCGAACACTGAAGCTTTCTTT.

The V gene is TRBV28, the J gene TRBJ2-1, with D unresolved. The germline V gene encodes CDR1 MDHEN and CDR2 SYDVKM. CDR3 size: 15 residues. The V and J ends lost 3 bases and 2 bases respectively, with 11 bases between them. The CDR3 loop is CASSFASPTYNEQFF. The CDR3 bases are TGTGCCAGCAGTTTCGCCAGTCCGACCTACAATGAGCAGTTCTTC.

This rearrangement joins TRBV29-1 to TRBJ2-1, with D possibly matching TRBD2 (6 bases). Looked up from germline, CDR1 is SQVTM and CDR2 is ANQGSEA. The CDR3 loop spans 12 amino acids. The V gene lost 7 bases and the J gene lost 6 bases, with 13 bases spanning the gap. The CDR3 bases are TGCAGCGCGCGGGACGCCGCCAATGAGCAGTTCTTC. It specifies CSARDAANEQFF.

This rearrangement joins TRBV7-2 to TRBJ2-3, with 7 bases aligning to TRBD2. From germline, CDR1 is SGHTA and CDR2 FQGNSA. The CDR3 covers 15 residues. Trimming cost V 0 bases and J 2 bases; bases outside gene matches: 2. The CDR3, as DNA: TGTGCCAGCAGCTTAGCAGCGGGATTCACAGATACGCAGTATTTT. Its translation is CASSLAAGFTDTQYF.

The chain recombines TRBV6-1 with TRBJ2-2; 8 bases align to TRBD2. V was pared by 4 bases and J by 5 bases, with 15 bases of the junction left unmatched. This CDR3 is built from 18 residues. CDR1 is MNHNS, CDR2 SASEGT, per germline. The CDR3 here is CASSALGRLASGTGELFF. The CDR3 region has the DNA TGTGCCAGCAGTGCTTTGGGAAGACTAGCGAGTGGGACCGGGGAGCTGTTTTTT.

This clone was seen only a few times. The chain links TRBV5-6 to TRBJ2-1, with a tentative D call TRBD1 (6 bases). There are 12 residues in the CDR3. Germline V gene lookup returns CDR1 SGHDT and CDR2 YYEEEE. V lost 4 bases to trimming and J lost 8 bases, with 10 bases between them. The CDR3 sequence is CASSGQRDEQFF. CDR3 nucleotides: TGTGCCAGCAGCGGACAGAGGGATGAGCAGTTCTTC.

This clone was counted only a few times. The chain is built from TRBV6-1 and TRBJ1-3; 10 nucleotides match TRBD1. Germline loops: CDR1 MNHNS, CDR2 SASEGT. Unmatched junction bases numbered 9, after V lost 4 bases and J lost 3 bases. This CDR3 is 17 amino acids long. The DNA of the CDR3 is TGTGCCAGCAGTGGAGGAGCGGGACAGGGGATTGGAAACACCATATATTTT. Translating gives CASSGGAGQGIGNTIYF.